The following is a T cell receptor beta chain sequence with its context. Its specificity is not known. This record belongs to a study of Ad26.COV2.S vaccination and SARS-CoV-2 variants. The data were produced by immunoSEQ multiplex PCR, yet TCRdb's version contains in-frame clones alone and is incomplete. The sample has about 500,000 clones, roughly 87% seen once; the top ten hold about 1.5%. Germline V gene sequence: CDR1 KGHSH, CDR2 LQKENI. V dropped 3 bases and J dropped 7 bases, with 13 bases sitting between them. The CDR3 runs to 15 residues. Study-level findings and limits: Responses of T cells in total may have been underestimated by the TCR breadth and depth analyses. Those who received vaccine or placebo ended up with similar non-spike TCR breadth. Those who received the vaccine showed greater spike-specific TCR breadth than those given placebo.

Treatment meaning: about 20 received Ad26.COV2.S at low or high dose, single or two shots; roughly five received placebo; per-sample allocation not given. Following the first vaccine or placebo injection, samples were taken on day 63. The clonotype originates from a person between 18 and 60 years old who received the Ad26.COV2.S COVID-19 vaccine or a placebo. The source material was peripheral blood, sampled in a trial of Ad26.COV2.S vaccine versus placebo. The genes are TRBV18 and TRBJ1-6; D not certain. The CDR3 protein is CASSPQESANSPLHF. CDR3 bases: TGTGCCAGCTCACCGCAGGAGAGCGCGAATTCACCCCTCCACTTT. Filled out from reference TRBV18 and TRBJ1-6, the complete variable domain reads NAGVMQNPRHLVRRRGQEARLRCSPMKGHSHVYWYRQLPEEGLKFMVYLQKENIIDESGMPKERFSAEFPKEGPSILRIQQVVRGDSAAYFCASSPQESANSPLHFGNGTRLTVT.